A selection of T cell receptor beta chains follows, all from one sample in a study of T cell repertoires in aging, cancer and after chemotherapy. TCRdb recomputed calls from the multiplex PCR reads with MiXCR, one row per CDR3 protein. The sample has over 10,000 distinct CDR3 sequences, less than 30% seen once; the top ten hold approximately 2.5%. Input material: blood. The receptors stem from a human donor in good health. The CDR3 runs from the conserved cysteine through the conserved F or W. Each record gives: CDR3 length, J gene, clone size, D gene, V gene, CDR3 DNA, CDR3 protein. The D gene is left open where the match is weak. Clone size, where shown, is once, few, many, or a class for clones that have expanded.

cdr3_length: 15; j_call: TRBJ2-4; clone_size: few; d_call: .; v_call: TRBV7-2; cdr3_nt: TGTGCCAGCAGCTTGGCGAGGGGAGCCAAAAACATTCAGTACTTC; cdr3_aa: CASSLARGAKNIQYF
cdr3_length: 16; j_call: TRBJ1-3; clone_size: few; d_call: .; v_call: TRBV18; cdr3_nt: TGTGCCAGCTCACTTCGCGTTGGATTTACCGGAAACACCATATATTTT; cdr3_aa: CASSLRVGFTGNTIYF
cdr3_length: 13; j_call: TRBJ2-1; clone_size: .; d_call: .; v_call: TRBV10-2; cdr3_nt: TGCGCCAGCAGTCTTGGGACAAACAATGAGCAGTTCTTC; cdr3_aa: CASSLGTNNEQFF
cdr3_length: 13; j_call: TRBJ2-2; clone_size: .; d_call: .; v_call: TRBV18; cdr3_nt: TGTGCCAGCTCACCAGATAACACCGGGGAGCTGTTTTTT; cdr3_aa: CASSPDNTGELFF
cdr3_length: 15; j_call: TRBJ1-5; clone_size: .; d_call: .; v_call: TRBV13; cdr3_nt: TGTGCCAGCAACCGACGGGGGTCGGGGGATCAGCCCCAGCATTTT; cdr3_aa: CASNRRGSGDQPQHF
cdr3_length: 16; j_call: TRBJ1-2; clone_size: .; d_call: .; v_call: TRBV18; cdr3_nt: TGTGCCAGCTCACCAGTGAGCTCAGGCAATAACTATGGCTACACCTTC; cdr3_aa: CASSPVSSGNNYGYTF
cdr3_length: 17; j_call: TRBJ1-5; clone_size: .; d_call: .; v_call: TRBV7-3; cdr3_nt: TGTGCCAGCAGCTTAGCGACCGGGGGACGTAGCAATCAGCCCCAGCATTTT; cdr3_aa: CASSLATGGRSNQPQHF
cdr3_length: 14; j_call: TRBJ1-1; clone_size: .; d_call: .; v_call: TRBV6-2/TRBV6-3; cdr3_nt: TGTGCCAGCAGTTACGGGGCAGGGTACACTGAAGCTTTCTTT; cdr3_aa: CASSYGAGYTEAFF
cdr3_length: 16; j_call: TRBJ2-6; clone_size: .; d_call: TRBD1; v_call: TRBV6-1; cdr3_nt: TGTGCCAGCAGCACACAGGGGGGAGGTGGGGCCAACGTCCTGACTTTC; cdr3_aa: CASSTQGGGGANVLTF
cdr3_length: 15; j_call: TRBJ1-3; clone_size: .; d_call: .; v_call: TRBV6-5; cdr3_nt: TGTGCCAGCAGTCTGGACAGAGCAAGGGGAAACACCATATATTTT; cdr3_aa: CASSLDRARGNTIYF
cdr3_length: 14; j_call: TRBJ1-2; clone_size: .; d_call: .; v_call: TRBV7-2; cdr3_nt: TGTGCCAGCAGCTTAAACAGGGAGGGCTATGGCTACACCTTC; cdr3_aa: CASSLNREGYGYTF
cdr3_length: 15; j_call: TRBJ2-3; clone_size: few; d_call: .; v_call: TRBV24-1; cdr3_nt: TGTGCCACCAGTGATTTGGAGGGTCAGCACGGGACGCAGTATTTT; cdr3_aa: CATSDLEGQHGTQYF
cdr3_length: 18; j_call: TRBJ2-7; clone_size: few; d_call: TRBD2; v_call: TRBV6-1; cdr3_nt: TGTGCCAGCAGTGGGGGACTAGCGGGGGCCCATCACTACTACGAGCAGTACTTC; cdr3_aa: CASSGGLAGAHHYYEQYF